The sequence of this T cell receptor (beta chain) was determined in a study of T-cell memory formation after mild COVID-19. This CDR3 has 11 residues. Trimming shortened V by 5 bases and J by 12 bases, and 12 bases separated the two germline ends. CDR1 MNHEY and CDR2 SMNVEV come from the germline V gene (reference sequence). Each CDR3 protein is one row after TCRdb ran MiXCR on the 5' RACE reads. The sample includes hundreds of thousands of distinct CDR3 sequences, less than 25% of them seen just once. Input material: PBMCs or a T cell subset sorted from them (not recorded which). The sequence was collected from an adult woman who had mild COVID-19 (a few samples of this study predate the infection). Cell type and time point are not known. The chain combines TRBV27 with TRBJ2-3; D may correspond to TRBD1 or TRBD2 (5 bases each). CDR3 loop: CASSRGSIQYF. CDR3 bases: TGTGCCAGCAGTCGGGGCTCTATCCAGTATTTT.